Included here is one T cell receptor (beta chain) sequence, with context. Its target is not known. The sample comes from a study of T cell responses to AZD1222 COVID-19 vaccine. Study findings and constraints: Donors were mostly white British, more females; clonal diversity possibly underestimated. Repertoire collection took place solely once the T cell response had peaked.

Clones were sequenced by immunoSEQ multiplex PCR, and TCRdb holds only the in-frame ones, with some missing. This sample carries roughly 110,000 clones, roughly nine tenths of them seen once, and the ten largest clones take about 4.9%. Per germline, CDR1 SGHKS and CDR2 YYEKEE (reference sequence). The CDR3 is made up of 13 amino acids. V was trimmed by 0 bases and J by 3 bases, leaving 6 bases between them. This TCR was sampled from an adult in good health. This sample comprised peripheral blood, obtained on day 0 of AZD1222 vaccination. This rearrangement joins TRBV5-5 to TRBJ2-5; D is possibly TRBD1 (5 bases). The CDR3 coding sequence is TGTGCCAGCAGCTTGGGCAGGGAAGAGACCCAGTACTTC. This gives the protein CASSLGREETQYF.